A selection of T cell receptor beta chains follows, all from one sample in a study of T cells in Graves' hyperthyroidism and ophthalmopathy. TCRdb itself ran the multiplex PCR reads through MiXCR, one entry per CDR3 protein. The table has approximately 380,000 distinct CDR3 sequences, approximately 17% seen once; the top ten hold over 35%. The sample taken for sequencing was blood. The receptors originated from a man between 18 and 29 years old with Graves' ophthalmopathy. The CDR3 runs from the conserved cysteine through the conserved F or W. The order of the fields is D gene, J gene, clone size, V gene, CDR3 protein, CDR3 DNA. A D gene is named only where the DNA matches it firmly. Size is stated for part of the rows, as once, few or many counts, or as a class when the clone is expanded.

NA TRBJ2-1 many TRBV6-1 CASSAQGGSYNEQFF TGTGCCAGCAGTGCCCAGGGGGGGTCCTACAATGAGCAGTTCTTC
NA TRBJ2-1 many TRBV28 CASRVDNSYNEQFF TGTGCCAGCAGGGTGGACAATTCCTACAATGAGCAGTTCTTC
TRBD1 TRBJ2-2 many TRBV5-1 CASSLERTGNTGELFF TGCGCCAGCAGCTTGGAAAGGACAGGGAACACCGGGGAGCTGTTTTTT
NA TRBJ1-1 many TRBV20-1 CSASRSMNTEAFF TGCAGTGCCTCCCGGAGTATGAACACTGAAGCTTTCTTT
TRBD1 TRBJ1-2 many TRBV5-6 CASSLGTGALYGYTF TGTGCCAGCAGCTTGGGGACAGGGGCCCTCTATGGCTACACCTTC
NA TRBJ2-1 NA TRBV19 CASSPLAGEFYNEQFF TGTGCCAGTAGCCCTCTCGCCGGGGAGTTCTACAATGAGCAGTTCTTC
NA TRBJ1-4 NA TRBV10-3 CAISGETTNEKLFF TGTGCCATCAGTGGGGAGACAACTAATGAAAAACTGTTTTTT
NA TRBJ2-3 NA TRBV9 CASSVDPGIGDTQYF TGTGCCAGCAGCGTAGATCCAGGGATCGGAGATACGCAGTATTTT
TRBD1 TRBJ1-2 NA TRBV5-1 CASSLGTASGYTF TGTGCCAGCAGCCTAGGGACAGCTAGTGGCTACACCTTC
NA TRBJ2-5 NA TRBV14 CASSRALPETQYF TGTGCCAGCAGCCGAGCCCTCCCCGAGACCCAGTACTTC
NA TRBJ1-1 NA TRBV11-2 CASRKEGSGLMNTEAFF TGTGCCAGCAGGAAGGAGGGGTCAGGGCTAATGAACACTGAAGCTTTCTTT
NA TRBJ1-1 many TRBV11-1 CASSLVTGGAFF TGTGCCAGCAGCTTAGTGACAGGAGGGGCTTTCTTT
NA TRBJ2-5 NA TRBV6-1 CASSEGLQETQYF TGTGCCAGCAGTGAGGGCCTACAAGAGACCCAGTACTTC
NA TRBJ2-4 NA TRBV2 CASIRDLAKNIQYF TGTGCCAGCATACGGGATTTAGCCAAAAACATTCAGTACTTC
TRBD2 TRBJ2-2 few TRBV20-1 CSARPEALAGGLDTGELFF TGCAGTGCTAGACCAGAGGCCCTAGCGGGGGGGCTGGACACCGGGGAGCTGTTTTTT
NA TRBJ1-1 many TRBV20-1 CSARGGGSHEAFF TGCAGTGCTAGAGGGGGGGGATCTCATGAAGCTTTCTTT
TRBD1 TRBJ1-2 NA TRBV19 CASTRQGYYGYTF TGTGCCAGTACGAGACAGGGCTACTATGGCTACACCTTC
NA TRBJ1-1 few TRBV18 CASSQAGRMNTEAFF TGTGCCAGCTCACAGGCAGGACGGATGAACACTGAAGCTTTCTTT
NA TRBJ1-2 NA TRBV18 CASSPPPGVGYGYTF TGTGCCAGCTCACCTCCACCTGGGGTAGGCTATGGCTACACCTTC
TRBD1 TRBJ1-5 many TRBV27 CATRQGSNQPQHF TGTGCCACCAGACAGGGGTCAAATCAGCCCCAGCATTTT
TRBD1 TRBJ1-4 few TRBV5-8 CASSLGTGPPQLFF TGTGCCAGCAGCTTGGGGACAGGCCCCCCACAACTGTTTTTT
TRBD2 TRBJ2-2 many TRBV11-3 CASSLTSGAAGELFF TGTGCCAGCAGCTTAACTAGCGGGGCCGCCGGGGAGCTGTTTTTT
TRBD2 TRBJ2-1 many TRBV7-9 CASIRPLSSGGAGAEQFF TGTGCCAGCATCCGCCCCCTCTCTAGCGGGGGGGCCGGCGCTGAGCAGTTCTTC
NA TRBJ1-4 many TRBV7-8 CASSLFFGSPNEKLFF TGTGCCAGCAGCTTATTCTTTGGTTCACCTAATGAAAAACTGTTTTTT
NA TRBJ2-3 NA TRBV7-3 CASSYQGQSDTQYF TGTGCCAGCAGCTACCAGGGCCAGTCAGATACGCAGTATTTT
NA TRBJ1-5 NA TRBV12-3/TRBV12-4 CASSQRSGTINQPQHF TGTGCCAGCAGCCAAAGATCGGGGACAATCAATCAGCCCCAGCATTTT
NA TRBJ2-7 few TRBV4-1 CASSQVLAKSYEQYF TGCGCCAGCAGCCAAGTTCTGGCGAAAAGCTACGAGCAGTACTTC
TRBD1 TRBJ1-1 NA TRBV19 CASRPTGGVWNTEAFF TGTGCCAGTCGGCCCACAGGGGGCGTATGGAACACTGAAGCTTTCTTT
NA TRBJ2-1 many TRBV2 CASTPEGGTSYNEQFF TGTGCCAGCACCCCAGAAGGGGGAACCTCCTACAATGAGCAGTTCTTC
NA TRBJ2-1 many TRBV24-1 CATRAGSYNEQFF TGTGCCACTAGGGCGGGCTCCTACAATGAGCAGTTCTTC
NA TRBJ2-4 NA TRBV9 CASSVGGAKNIQYF TGTGCCAGCAGCGTTGGGGGAGCAAAAAACATTCAGTACTTC
NA TRBJ1-2 NA TRBV10-3 CAISEADGPVYTF TGTGCCATCAGTGAAGCCGACGGTCCAGTGTACACCTTC
NA TRBJ1-1 few TRBV7-3 CASSFAKNTEAFF TGTGCCAGCAGCTTTGCAAAGAACACTGAAGCTTTCTTT
TRBD1 TRBJ2-2 many TRBV2 CASSALGQGGGPGELFF TGTGCCAGCAGTGCCCTGGGACAGGGTGGAGGACCCGGGGAGCTGTTTTTT
TRBD2 TRBJ2-7 many TRBV12-3/TRBV12-4 CASSLPGLAGEQYF TGTGCCAGCAGTTTGCCCGGACTAGCGGGGGAGCAGTACTTC
TRBD2 TRBJ2-1 NA TRBV7-3 CASSETGTSGGPTYNEQFF TGTGCCAGCAGCGAAACCGGGACTAGCGGGGGGCCCACCTACAATGAGCAGTTCTTC
NA TRBJ1-2 NA TRBV27 CASSDPGAFGYTF TGTGCCAGCAGTGACCCCGGGGCCTTTGGCTACACCTTC
NA TRBJ1-4 few TRBV6-2/TRBV6-3 CASAGGPVEKLFF TGTGCCAGCGCTGGCGGACCGGTTGAAAAACTGTTTTTT
NA TRBJ2-3 NA TRBV7-3 CASSLTGASTDTQYF TGTGCCAGCAGCTTAACGGGGGCCAGCACAGATACGCAGTATTTT